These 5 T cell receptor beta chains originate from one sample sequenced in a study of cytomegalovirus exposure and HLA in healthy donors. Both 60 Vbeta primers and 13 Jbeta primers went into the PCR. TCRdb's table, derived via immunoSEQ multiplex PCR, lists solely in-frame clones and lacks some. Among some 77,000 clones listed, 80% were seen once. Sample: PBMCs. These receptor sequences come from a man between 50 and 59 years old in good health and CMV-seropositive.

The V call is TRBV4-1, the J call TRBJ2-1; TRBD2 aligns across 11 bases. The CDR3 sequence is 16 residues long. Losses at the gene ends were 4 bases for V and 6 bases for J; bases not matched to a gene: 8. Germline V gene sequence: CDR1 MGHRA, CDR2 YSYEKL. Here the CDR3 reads CASSLFNGLAGNEQFF. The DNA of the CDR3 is TGCGCCAGCAGCCTATTTAACGGACTAGCGGGCAATGAGCAGTTCTTC.

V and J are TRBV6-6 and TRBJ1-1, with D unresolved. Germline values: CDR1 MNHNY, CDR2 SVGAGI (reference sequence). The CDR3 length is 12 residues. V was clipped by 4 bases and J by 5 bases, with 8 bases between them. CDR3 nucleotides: TGTGCCAGCAGTTTTGAGGGAACTGAAGCTTTCTTT. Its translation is CASSFEGTEAFF.

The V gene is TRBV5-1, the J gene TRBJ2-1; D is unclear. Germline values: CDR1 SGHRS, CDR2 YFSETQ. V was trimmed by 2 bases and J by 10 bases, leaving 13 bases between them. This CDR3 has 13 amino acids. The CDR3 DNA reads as TGCGCCAGCAGCTTTATCCCCGGCAGGGAGCAGTTCTTC. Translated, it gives CASSFIPGREQFF.

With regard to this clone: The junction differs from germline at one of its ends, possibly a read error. The CDR3 loop reads CASSFTVAGGHGTELF. DNA for the CDR3: TGCGCCAGCAGCTTTACCGTCGCGGGGGGACACGGGACAGAGCTCTTC. The chain combines TRBV5-1 with TRBJ2-1, with a tentative D call TRBD2 (8 bases). Germline CDR1 reads SGHRS; CDR2 reads YFSETQ. This CDR3 has 16 amino acids.

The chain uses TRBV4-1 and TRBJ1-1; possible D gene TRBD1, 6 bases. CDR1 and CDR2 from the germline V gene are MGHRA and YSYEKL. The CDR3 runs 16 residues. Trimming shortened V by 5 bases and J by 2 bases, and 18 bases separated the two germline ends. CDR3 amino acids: CASSYTTGHLNTEAFF. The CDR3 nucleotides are TGCGCCAGCAGCTATACGACGGGACACCTAAACACTGAAGCTTTCTTT.